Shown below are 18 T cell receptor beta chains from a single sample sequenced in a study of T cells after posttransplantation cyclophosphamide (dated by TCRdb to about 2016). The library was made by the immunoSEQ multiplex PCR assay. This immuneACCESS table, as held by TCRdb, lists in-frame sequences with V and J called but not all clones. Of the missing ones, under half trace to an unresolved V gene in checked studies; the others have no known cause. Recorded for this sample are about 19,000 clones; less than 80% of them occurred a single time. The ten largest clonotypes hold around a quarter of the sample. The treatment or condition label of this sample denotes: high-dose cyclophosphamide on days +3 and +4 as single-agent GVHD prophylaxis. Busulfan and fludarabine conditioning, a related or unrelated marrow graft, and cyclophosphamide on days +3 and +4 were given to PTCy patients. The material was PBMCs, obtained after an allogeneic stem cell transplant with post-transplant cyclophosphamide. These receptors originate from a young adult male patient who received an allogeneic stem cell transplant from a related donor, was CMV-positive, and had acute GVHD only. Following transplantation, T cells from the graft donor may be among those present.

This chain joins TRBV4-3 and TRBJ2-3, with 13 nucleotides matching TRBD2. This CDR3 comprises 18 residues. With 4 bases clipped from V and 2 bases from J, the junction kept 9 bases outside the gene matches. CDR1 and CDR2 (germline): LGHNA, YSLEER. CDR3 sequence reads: CASSPSPGTSGDTDTQYF. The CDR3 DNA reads TGCGCCAGCAGCCCCTCCCCCGGGACTAGCGGGGACACAGATACGCAGTATTTT.

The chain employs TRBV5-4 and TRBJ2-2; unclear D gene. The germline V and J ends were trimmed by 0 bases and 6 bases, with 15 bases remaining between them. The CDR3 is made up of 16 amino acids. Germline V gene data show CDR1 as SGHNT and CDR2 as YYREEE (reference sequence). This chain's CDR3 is CASSLDASPRAGELFF. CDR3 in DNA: TGTGCCAGCAGCTTGGACGCCTCACCAAGAGCCGGGGAGCTGTTTTTT.

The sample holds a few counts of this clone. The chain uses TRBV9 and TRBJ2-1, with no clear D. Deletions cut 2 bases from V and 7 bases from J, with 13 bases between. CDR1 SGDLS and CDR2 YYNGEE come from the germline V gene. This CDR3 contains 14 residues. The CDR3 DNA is TGTGCCAGCAGCGTCCCCGAACAAGATAATGAGCAGTTCTTC. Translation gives CASSVPEQDNEQFF.

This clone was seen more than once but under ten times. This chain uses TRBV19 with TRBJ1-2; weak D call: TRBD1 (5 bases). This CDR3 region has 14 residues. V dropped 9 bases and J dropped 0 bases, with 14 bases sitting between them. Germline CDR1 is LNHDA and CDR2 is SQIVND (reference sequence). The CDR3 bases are TGTGCCAGCCGGGACTCTTTAGCTAACTATGGCTACACCTTC. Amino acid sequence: CASRDSLANYGYTF.

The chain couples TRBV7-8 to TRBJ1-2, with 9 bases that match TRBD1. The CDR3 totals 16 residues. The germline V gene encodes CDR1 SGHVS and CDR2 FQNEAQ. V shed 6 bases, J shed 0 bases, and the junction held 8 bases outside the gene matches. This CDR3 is CASSRRDREANYGYTF. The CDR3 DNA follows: TGTGCCAGCAGTCGGCGGGACAGGGAAGCTAACTATGGCTACACCTTC.

Here the CDR3 reads CASSPGSSGSYNEQFF. The DNA for the CDR3 is TGTGCCAGCTCACCAGGGAGCAGCGGTTCCTACAATGAGCAGTTCTTC. The rearrangement uses TRBV18 and TRBJ2-1; TRBD2 is a possible D gene (5 bases). Trimming pared 2 bases from V and 1 base from J, leaving 12 bases between. Germline V gene lookup returns CDR1 KGHSH and CDR2 LQKENI. CDR3 length: 16 residues.

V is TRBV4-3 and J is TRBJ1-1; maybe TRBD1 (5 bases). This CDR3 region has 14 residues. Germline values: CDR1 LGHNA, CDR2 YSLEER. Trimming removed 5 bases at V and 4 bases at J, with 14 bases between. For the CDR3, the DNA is TGCGCCAGCAGCTTATCCAGGGTTAGCACTGAAGCTTTCTTT. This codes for CASSLSRVSTEAFF.

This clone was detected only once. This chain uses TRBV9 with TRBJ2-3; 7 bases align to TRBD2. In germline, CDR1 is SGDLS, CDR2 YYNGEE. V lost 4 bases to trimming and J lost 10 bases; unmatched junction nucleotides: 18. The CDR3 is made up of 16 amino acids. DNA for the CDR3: TGTGCCAGCAGCACCTGGGACCGCGGAGGGAGGGAAGCGCAGTATTTT. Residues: CASSTWDRGGREAQYF.

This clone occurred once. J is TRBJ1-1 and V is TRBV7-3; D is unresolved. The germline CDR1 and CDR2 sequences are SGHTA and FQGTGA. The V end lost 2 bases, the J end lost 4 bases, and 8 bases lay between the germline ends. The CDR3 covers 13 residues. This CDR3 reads CASSLFAATEAFF. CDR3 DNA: TGTGCCAGCAGCTTATTTGCGGCCACTGAAGCTTTCTTT.

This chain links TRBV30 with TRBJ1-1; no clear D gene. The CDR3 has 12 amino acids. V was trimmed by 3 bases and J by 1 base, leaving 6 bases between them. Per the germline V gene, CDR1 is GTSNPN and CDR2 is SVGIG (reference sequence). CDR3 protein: CAWSTANTEAFF. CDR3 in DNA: TGTGCCTGGAGCACAGCGAACACTGAAGCTTTCTTT.

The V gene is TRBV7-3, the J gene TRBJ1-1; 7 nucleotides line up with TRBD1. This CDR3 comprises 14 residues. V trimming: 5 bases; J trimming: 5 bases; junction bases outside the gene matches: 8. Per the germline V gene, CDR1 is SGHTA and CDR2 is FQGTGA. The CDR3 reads CASSLGGARTEAFF. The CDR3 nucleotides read TGTGCCAGCAGCCTAGGGGGCGCAAGAACTGAAGCTTTCTTT.

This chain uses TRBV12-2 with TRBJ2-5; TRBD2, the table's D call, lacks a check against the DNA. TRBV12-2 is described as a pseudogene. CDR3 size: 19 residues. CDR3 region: CASRFDPGGSGGSKETQYF. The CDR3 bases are TGTGCAAGTCGCTTCGACCCCGGGGGTAGCGGGGGGTCTAAAGAGACCCAGTACTTC.

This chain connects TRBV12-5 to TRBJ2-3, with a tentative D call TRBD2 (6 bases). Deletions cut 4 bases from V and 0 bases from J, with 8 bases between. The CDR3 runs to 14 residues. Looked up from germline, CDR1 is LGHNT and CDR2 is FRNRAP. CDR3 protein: CASGWRESTDTQYF. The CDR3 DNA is TGTGCTAGTGGTTGGAGGGAAAGCACAGATACGCAGTATTTT. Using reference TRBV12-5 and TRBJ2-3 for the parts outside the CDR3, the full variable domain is DARVTQTPRHKVTEMGQEVTMRCQPILGHNTVFWYRQTMMQGLELLAYFRNRAPLDDSGMPKDRFSAEMPDATLATLKIQPSEPRDSAVYFCASGWRESTDTQYFGPGTRLTVL.

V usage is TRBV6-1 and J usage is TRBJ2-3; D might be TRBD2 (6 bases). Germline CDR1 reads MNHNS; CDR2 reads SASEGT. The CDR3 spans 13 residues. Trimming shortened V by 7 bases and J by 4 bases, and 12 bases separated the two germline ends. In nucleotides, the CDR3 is TGTGCCAGCACCCTACTAGCATCAGATACGCAGTATTTT. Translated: CASTLLASDTQYF.

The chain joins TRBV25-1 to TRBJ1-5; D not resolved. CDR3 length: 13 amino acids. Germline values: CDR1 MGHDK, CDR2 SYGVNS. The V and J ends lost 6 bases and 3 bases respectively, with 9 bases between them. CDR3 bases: TGTGCCAGCAGCAACGGGGACAATCAGCCCCAGCATTTT. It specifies CASSNGDNQPQHF. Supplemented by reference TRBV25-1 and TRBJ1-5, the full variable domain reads EADIYQTPRYLVIGTGKKITLECSQTMGHDKMYWYQQDPGMELHLIHYSYGVNSTEKGDLSSESTVSRIRTEHFPLTLESARPSHTSQYLCASSNGDNQPQHFGDGTRLSIL.

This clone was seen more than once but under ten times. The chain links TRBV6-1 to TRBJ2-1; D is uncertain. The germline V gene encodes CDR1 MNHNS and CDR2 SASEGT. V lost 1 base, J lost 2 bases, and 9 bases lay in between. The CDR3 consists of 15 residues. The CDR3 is CASSEDLSTYNEQFF. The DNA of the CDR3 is TGTGCCAGCAGTGAAGATCTTAGCACCTACAATGAGCAGTTCTTC.

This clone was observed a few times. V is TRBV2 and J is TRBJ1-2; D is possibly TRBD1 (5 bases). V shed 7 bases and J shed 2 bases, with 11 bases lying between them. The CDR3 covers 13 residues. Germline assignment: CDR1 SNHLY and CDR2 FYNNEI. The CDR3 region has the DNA TGTGCCAGCACCCGTTGGGGCAACTATGGCTACACCTTC. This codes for CASTRWGNYGYTF.

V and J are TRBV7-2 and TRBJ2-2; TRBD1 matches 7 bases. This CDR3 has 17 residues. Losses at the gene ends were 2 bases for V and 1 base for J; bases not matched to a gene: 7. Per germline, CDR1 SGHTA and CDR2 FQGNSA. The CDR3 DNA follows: TGTGCCAGCAGCTTACTCGGACGACAGGGGAACACCGGGGAGCTGTTTTTT. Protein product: CASSLLGRQGNTGELFF. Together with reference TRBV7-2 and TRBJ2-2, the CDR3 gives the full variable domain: GAGVSQSPSNKVTEKGKDVELRCDPISGHTALYWYRQSLGQGLEFLIYFQGNSAPDKSGLPSDRFSAERTGGSVSTLTIQRTQQEDSAVYLCASSLLGRQGNTGELFFGEGSRLTVL.